These 23 T cell receptor beta chains share one sample of origin, sequenced in a study of T-cell reconstitution after alpha-beta-depleted transplantation in children. As it was prepared, the TCRbeta library received unique molecular identifiers. TCRdb reanalysed the PCR reads using MiXCR and keeps one entry per CDR3 protein. Among 500,000 to 650,000 distinct CDR3 sequences listed, under 15% were seen once. The sequences come from PBMCs, mostly from graft donor cells, collected 360 days after TCRalphabeta/CD19-depleted stem cell transplant. These receptors were collected from a male patient younger than 18 who had a stem cell transplant for acute myeloid leukemia, so the T cells may come from the graft donor.

The rearrangement uses TRBV20-1 and TRBJ2-7; TRBD2 is a possible D gene (5 bases). Germline V CDR1 and CDR2: DFQATT, SNEGSKA (reference sequence). The CDR3 consists of 12 residues. Trimming shortened V by 4 bases and J by 3 bases, and 10 bases separated the two germline ends. The CDR3 here is CSANAGGYEQYF. CDR3 bases: TGCAGTGCTAATGCGGGTGGCTACGAGCAGTACTTC.

This clonotype has a handful of counts. V and J are TRBV28 and TRBJ2-7; D is perhaps TRBD1 (5 bases). Germline V lookup: CDR1 MDHEN, CDR2 SYDVKM. The ends were cut back, 8 bases at V and 2 bases at J, with 16 bases in the middle. The CDR3 contains 14 residues. The CDR3 loop is CASPDSFSTYEQYF. CDR3 nucleotides: TGTGCCAGCCCTGACAGCTTCTCTACCTACGAGCAGTACTTC.

This clonotype was seen a handful of times. The chain combines TRBV10-3 with TRBJ2-2; D is undetermined. Germline V gene sequence: CDR1 ENHRY, CDR2 SYGVKD. CDR3 length: 14 amino acids. Between the trimmed V and J ends, which lost 6 bases and 4 bases, there was a span of 12 bases. The CDR3 nucleotides read TGTGCCATCAGACCGGAGCCAACCACCGGGGAGCTGTTTTTT. This sequence encodes CAIRPEPTTGELFF.

This clonotype was seen at least ten times. The chain has TRBV7-9 and TRBJ1-6, with D unclear. The V end lost 4 bases, the J end lost 8 bases, and 9 bases lay between the germline ends. Germline values: CDR1 SEHNR, CDR2 FQNEAQ (reference sequence). CDR3 length equals 13 residues. The CDR3 spells CASSSSSDSPLHF. CDR3 in DNA: TGTGCCAGCAGCTCCTCATCGGATTCACCCCTCCACTTT. Using reference TRBV7-9 and TRBJ1-6 for the parts outside the CDR3, the full variable domain is DTGVSQNPRHKITKRGQNVTFRCDPISEHNRLYWYRQTLGQGPEFLTYFQNEAQLEKSRLLSDRFSAERPKGSFSTLEIQRTEQGDSAMYLCASSSSSDSPLHFGNGTRLTVT.

The V call is TRBV7-2, the J call TRBJ2-3; D gene unclear. Germline-derived CDR1 and CDR2 are SGHTA and FQGNSA. This CDR3 has 12 residues. V lost 5 bases and J 6 bases, leaving 9 bases between the germline ends. CDR3 coding DNA: TGTGCCAGCAGCCGCGGAGTGGATACGCAGTATTTT. It translates to CASSRGVDTQYF.

This clonotype was counted many times. The chain links TRBV18 to TRBJ1-5; weak D call: TRBD1 (6 bases). CDR3 size: 14 residues. Germline CDR1 is KGHSH and CDR2 is LQKENI. The V gene lost 2 bases and the J gene lost 4 bases, with 9 bases spanning the gap. This CDR3 is CASSPGQLNQPQHF. The CDR3 nucleotides are TGTGCCAGCTCACCAGGACAGCTGAATCAGCCCCAGCATTTT. The full variable domain, with the rest looked up from reference TRBV18 and TRBJ1-5, is NAGVMQNPRHLVRRRGQEARLRCSPMKGHSHVYWYRQLPEEGLKFMVYLQKENIIDESGMPKERFSAEFPKEGPSILRIQQVVRGDSAAYFCASSPGQLNQPQHFGDGTRLSIL.

The chain is built from TRBV12-3 or TRBV12-4 and TRBJ1-2; D gene unclear. The CDR3 runs to 16 residues. With 7 bases removed from V and 0 bases from J, the gap between germline ends came to 18 bases. The CDR3 sequence is CASTHMEVGANYGYTF. DNA for the CDR3: TGTGCCAGCACCCATATGGAGGTGGGAGCTAACTATGGCTACACCTTC.

This clonotype was detected a few times. This sequence joins TRBV20-1 and TRBJ2-4; 12 nucleotides line up with TRBD2. The CDR3 length is 14 residues. With V trimmed by 6 bases and J by 2 bases, 2 bases remained unmatched. Germline V CDR1 and CDR2: DFQATT, SNEGSKA (reference sequence). CDR3 nucleotide sequence: TGCAGTGCCCTAGCGGGAGGGACCAAAAACATTCAGTACTTC. Translation gives CSALAGGTKNIQYF.

This clonotype was observed a handful of times. CDR3 nucleotides: TGCAGTGCTTCGACTAGCGAGCAAGAGACCCAGTACTTC. Translating gives CSASTSEQETQYF. The V and J genes are TRBV20-1 and TRBJ2-5; 8 bases align to TRBD2. This CDR3 is 13 amino acids long. After removal of 5 bases from V and 2 bases from J, the junction contained 4 bases not matched to a gene. Germline CDR1 DFQATT, CDR2 SNEGSKA (reference sequence).

This clonotype was seen repeatedly, ten times or more. The chain combines TRBV29-1 with TRBJ2-5; D is perhaps TRBD1 or TRBD2 (5 bases each). Germline assignment: CDR1 SQVTM and CDR2 ANQGSEA. The germline V and J ends were trimmed by 3 bases and 0 bases, with 8 bases remaining between them. The CDR3 sequence is 13 residues long. The CDR3 region is CSVEGRDQETQYF. CDR3 in DNA: TGCAGCGTTGAGGGACGGGACCAAGAGACCCAGTACTTC.

This clonotype came up a few times. The J gene is TRBJ2-5, the V gene TRBV20-1; the D is unclear. Germline V gene lookup returns CDR1 DFQATT and CDR2 SNEGSKA (reference sequence). The V and J ends lost 5 bases and 5 bases respectively, with 15 bases between them. The CDR3 loop spans 13 amino acids. This CDR3 is CSAGHEGRETQYF. CDR3 bases: TGCAGTGCTGGTCACGAAGGCAGGGAGACCCAGTACTTC.

The chain links TRBV20-1 to TRBJ2-5; the match to TRBD2 covers 9 bases. Germline CDR1 and CDR2: DFQATT and SNEGSKA (reference sequence). Germline trimming cut 5 bases from V and 0 bases from J; bases unmatched to any gene: 4. The CDR3 has 14 amino acids. The CDR3 DNA is TGCAGTGCTGCCCGACTAGCGGACCAAGAGACCCAGTACTTC. It specifies CSAARLADQETQYF.

J is TRBJ2-3 and V is TRBV7-3, with TRBD2 matching over 10 bases. The CDR3 sequence is 14 residues long. Germline V CDR1 and CDR2: SGHTA, FQGTGA. The V gene end was trimmed by 4 bases and the J gene end by 6 bases; junction bases not matched to a gene: 4. The CDR3, as DNA: TGTGCCAGCAGCTCCCTAGCGGGAGCCGATACGCAGTATTTT. Encoded protein: CASSSLAGADTQYF. The entire variable domain, with the rest obtained from reference TRBV7-3 and TRBJ2-3, is as follows: GAGVSQTPSNKVTEKGKYVELRCDPISGHTALYWYRQSLGQGPEFLIYFQGTGAADDSGLPNDRFFAVRPEGSVSTLKIQRTERGDSAVYLCASSSLAGADTQYFGPGTRLTVL.

The rearrangement joins TRBV21-1 to TRBJ2-2; TRBD1, the D gene given by the table, was not confirmed from the DNA. TRBV21-1 is marked as a pseudogene. CDR3 length equals 14 residues. For the CDR3, the DNA is TGTGCCAGCAGACGACAGGACGGAACCGGGGAGCTGTTTTTT. Translated, it gives CASRRQDGTGELFF.

Many counts were recorded for this clonotype. The chain recombines TRBV4-1 with TRBJ2-1; 9 bases fit TRBD1. Trimming at V came to 0 bases and at J to 6 bases, leaving 6 bases not matched to a gene. Germline values: CDR1 MGHRA, CDR2 YSYEKL. The CDR3 is 16 amino acids. The CDR3 region is CASSQEGTGTSNEQFF. The CDR3, as DNA: TGCGCCAGCAGCCAAGAGGGGACAGGGACTTCCAATGAGCAGTTCTTC.

This clonotype was seen a few times. The chain combines TRBV29-1 with TRBJ2-3; unclear D gene. The V end lost 4 bases, the J end lost 4 bases, and 9 bases lay between the germline ends. Per the germline V gene, CDR1 is SQVTM and CDR2 is ANQGSEA. The CDR3 extends over 12 amino acids. The DNA for the CDR3 is TGCAGCGTTGGTATTACTGCAGATACGCAGTATTTT. Translating gives CSVGITADTQYF.

The chain couples TRBV29-1 to TRBJ2-5; no clear D. Germline V lookup: CDR1 SQVTM, CDR2 ANQGSEA. The CDR3 loop spans 13 amino acids. V lost 5 bases and J lost 1, with 11 bases in between. The CDR3 sequence is CSVRMFVQETQYF. The CDR3, as DNA: TGCAGCGTTAGGATGTTTGTCCAAGAGACCCAGTACTTC.

There are a few counts of this clonotype. The rearrangement uses TRBV29-1 and TRBJ2-1, with no clear D. CDR1 is SQVTM and CDR2 is ANQGSEA in the germline V gene. Between the trimmed V and J ends, which lost 3 bases and 2 bases, there was a span of 11 bases. The CDR3 is made up of 14 amino acids. The CDR3 DNA reads TGCAGCGTTGAGGGTGGGAACCCCTACAATGAGCAGTTCTTC. It encodes CSVEGGNPYNEQFF.

This clonotype came up a few times. The chain couples TRBV15 to TRBJ2-2; possibly TRBD1 or TRBD2 for D (5 bases each). CDR3 length equals 18 residues. Germline loops: CDR1 LNHNV, CDR2 YYDKDF (reference sequence). The V and J ends lost 0 bases and 0 bases respectively, with 14 bases between them. The CDR3 region is CATSRDLNRTANTGELFF. The CDR3 nucleotides read TGTGCCACCAGCAGAGATCTAAACAGGACTGCGAACACCGGGGAGCTGTTTTTT.

Concerning this clonotype itself: It may be a read error: a sequence one base away is much more abundant. The V gene is TRBV24-1, the J gene TRBJ2-1; 14 bases match TRBD2. Germline values: CDR1 KGHDR, CDR2 SFDVKD. Losses at the gene ends were 6 bases for V and 2 bases for J; bases not matched to a gene: 5. The CDR3 extends over 17 amino acids. DNA of the CDR3: TGTGCCACCAGTCATAGGACTAGCGGGAGGACCTACAATGAGCAGTTCTTC. Its translation: CATSHRTSGRTYNEQFF.

The rearrangement links TRBV28 to TRBJ2-5; TRBD1 is a possible D gene (6 bases). CDR1 and CDR2 (germline): MDHEN, SYDVKM. This CDR3 region has 13 residues. V gave up 7 bases and J gave up 1 base, with 10 bases separating them. CDR3 protein: CASTRTAQETQYF. CDR3 sequence (DNA): TGTGCCAGCACGCGGACAGCCCAAGAGACCCAGTACTTC. Drawing the rest from reference TRBV28 and TRBJ2-5, the complete variable domain is DVKVTQSSRYLVKRTGEKVFLECVQDMDHENMFWYRQDPGLGLRLIYFSYDVKMKEKGDIPEGYSVSREKKERFSLILESASTNQTSMYLCASTRTAQETQYFGPGTRLLVL.

The chain is built from TRBV6-5 and TRBJ2-3; D possibly corresponds to TRBD1 (5 bases). The CDR3 runs to 16 residues. Germline values: CDR1 MNHEY, CDR2 SVGAGI. The V and J ends lost 0 bases and 5 bases respectively, with 15 bases between them. Written as DNA, the CDR3 is TGTGCCAGCAGTTACTCACTGGGCGTAGGGGTAGATACGCAGTATTTT. This encodes CASSYSLGVGVDTQYF.

The chain links TRBV28 to TRBJ2-7; D remains ambiguous. The CDR3 sequence is 14 residues long. V was clipped by 7 bases and J by 1 base, with 14 bases between them. Per the germline V gene, CDR1 is MDHEN and CDR2 is SYDVKM. CDR3 loop: CASTSRAGSYEQYF. The CDR3 DNA reads as TGTGCCAGCACCTCTCGGGCCGGATCCTACGAGCAGTACTTC.